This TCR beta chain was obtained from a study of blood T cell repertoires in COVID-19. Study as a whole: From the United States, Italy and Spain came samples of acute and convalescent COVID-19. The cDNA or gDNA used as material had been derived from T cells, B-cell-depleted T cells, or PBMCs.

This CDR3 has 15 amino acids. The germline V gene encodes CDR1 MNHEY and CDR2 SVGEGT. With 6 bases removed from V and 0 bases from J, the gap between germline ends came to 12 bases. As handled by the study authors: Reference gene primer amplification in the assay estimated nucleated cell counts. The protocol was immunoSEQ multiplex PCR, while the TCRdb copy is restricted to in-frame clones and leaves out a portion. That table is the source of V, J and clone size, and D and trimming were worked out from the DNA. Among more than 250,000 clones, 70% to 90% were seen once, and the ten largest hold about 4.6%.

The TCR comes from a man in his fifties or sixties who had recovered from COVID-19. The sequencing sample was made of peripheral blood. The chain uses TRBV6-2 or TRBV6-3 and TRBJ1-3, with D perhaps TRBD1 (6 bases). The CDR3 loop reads CASSNPTGSGNTIYF. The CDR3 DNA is TGTGCCAGCAGCAACCCGACAGGCTCTGGAAACACCATATATTTT.